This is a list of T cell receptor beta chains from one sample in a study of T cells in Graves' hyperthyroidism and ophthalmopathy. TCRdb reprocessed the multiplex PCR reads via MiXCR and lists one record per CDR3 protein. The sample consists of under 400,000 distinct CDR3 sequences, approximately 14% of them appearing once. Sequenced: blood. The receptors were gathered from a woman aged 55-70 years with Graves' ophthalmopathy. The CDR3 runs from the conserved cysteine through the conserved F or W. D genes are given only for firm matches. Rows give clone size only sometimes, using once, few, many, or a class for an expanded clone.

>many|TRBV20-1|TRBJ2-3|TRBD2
CSATPTSGSADTQYF
TGCAGTGCTACACCAACTAGCGGGAGTGCAGATACGCAGTATTTT
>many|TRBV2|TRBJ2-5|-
CASSGGSWGQETQYF
TGTGCCAGCAGTGGGGGTAGTTGGGGCCAAGAGACCCAGTACTTC
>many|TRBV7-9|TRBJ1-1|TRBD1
CASTNLQGAEAFF
TGTGCCAGCACCAACTTACAGGGGGCGGAAGCTTTCTTT
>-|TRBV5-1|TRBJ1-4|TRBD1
CASSLRQGPNEKLFF
TGCGCCAGCAGCCTCCGACAGGGACCTAATGAAAAACTGTTTTTT
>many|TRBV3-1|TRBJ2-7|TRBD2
CASSQEDLGTSGSLYEQYF
TGTGCCAGCAGCCAAGAGGATCTCGGGACTAGCGGGAGTCTGTACGAGCAGTACTTC
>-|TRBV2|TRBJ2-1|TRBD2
CASSEVDSGSKEQFF
TGTGCCAGCAGTGAAGTGGATAGCGGGAGCAAAGAGCAGTTCTTC
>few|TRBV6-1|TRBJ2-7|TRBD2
CASSYSSGLAGDEQYF
TGTGCCAGCAGTTACAGCTCCGGACTAGCGGGGGACGAGCAGTACTTC
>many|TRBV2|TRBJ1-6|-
CASCRDTNSPLHF
TGTGCCAGTTGCCGGGACACTAATTCACCCCTCCACTTT
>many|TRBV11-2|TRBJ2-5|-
CASSLEGRDQETQYF
TGTGCCAGCAGCCTAGAGGGCAGGGACCAAGAGACCCAGTACTTC
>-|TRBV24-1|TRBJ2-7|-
CATSDPKRTASYEQYF
TGTGCCACCAGTGATCCCAAACGGACCGCTTCCTACGAGCAGTACTTC
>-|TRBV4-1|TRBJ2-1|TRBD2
CASSQEAGTRLTDEQFF
TGCGCCAGCAGCCAAGAGGCGGGGACTAGGTTAACCGATGAGCAGTTCTTC
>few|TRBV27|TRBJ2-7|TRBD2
CASRPRGGPYEQYF
TGTGCCAGCAGGCCACGGGGGGGTCCCTACGAGCAGTACTTC
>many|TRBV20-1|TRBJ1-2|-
CSASRGQSYGYTF
TGCAGTGCTAGTCGTGGACAGAGCTATGGCTACACCTTC
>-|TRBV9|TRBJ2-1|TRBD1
CASSQGGLRTGGNEQFF
TGTGCCAGCAGCCAGGGAGGTCTTCGGACAGGGGGAAATGAGCAGTTCTTC
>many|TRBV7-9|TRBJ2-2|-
CASSFRRNTGELFF
TGTGCCAGCAGCTTCCGGAGGAACACCGGGGAGCTGTTTTTT
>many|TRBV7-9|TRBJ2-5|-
CASSWGQGETQYF
TGTGCCAGCAGCTGGGGGCAGGGGGAGACCCAGTACTTC
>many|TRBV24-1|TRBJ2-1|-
CATSGTRGLNEQFF
TGTGCCACCAGTGGTACCAGGGGCCTCAATGAGCAGTTCTTC
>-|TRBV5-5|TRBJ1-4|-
CASSPGPRDEKLFF
TGTGCCAGCAGCCCGGGCCCCCGAGACGAAAAACTGTTTTTT
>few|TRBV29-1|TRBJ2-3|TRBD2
CSVEDPFGGRNTDTQYF
TGCAGCGTTGAGGATCCATTTGGCGGGAGGAACACAGATACGCAGTATTTT
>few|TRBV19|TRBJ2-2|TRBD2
CASSPTSGRAGELFF
TGTGCCAGTAGTCCGACTAGCGGGAGGGCCGGGGAGCTGTTTTTT
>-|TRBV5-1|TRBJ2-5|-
CASSFDTQEIQYF
TGCGCCAGCAGCTTTGATACCCAAGAGATCCAGTACTTC
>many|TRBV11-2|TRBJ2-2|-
CASGTGLSGGELFF
TGTGCCAGCGGGACGGGACTCTCGGGCGGGGAGCTGTTTTTT
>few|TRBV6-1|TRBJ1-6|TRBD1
CASSQWTGANSPLHF
TGTGCCAGCAGTCAATGGACAGGGGCGAATTCACCCCTCCACTTT
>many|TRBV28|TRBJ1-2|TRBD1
CASSPPGGDYGYTF
TGTGCCAGCAGTCCTCCAGGGGGGGACTATGGCTACACCTTC
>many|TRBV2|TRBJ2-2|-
CASSERGWRDTGELFF
TGTGCCAGCAGTGAAAGGGGGTGGAGGGACACCGGGGAGCTGTTTTTT
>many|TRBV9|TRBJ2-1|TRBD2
CASSVAGTSGYNEQFF
TGTGCCAGCAGCGTAGCTGGGACTAGCGGGTACAATGAGCAGTTCTTC
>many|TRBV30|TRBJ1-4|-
CAWSLGQRNEKLFF
TGTGCCTGGAGTCTTGGACAGAGGAATGAAAAACTGTTTTTT
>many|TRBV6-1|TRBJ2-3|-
CASRWQGLTDTQYF
TGTGCCAGCCGATGGCAGGGACTCACAGATACGCAGTATTTT
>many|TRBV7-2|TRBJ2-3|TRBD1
CASSLATGADTQYF
TGTGCCAGCAGCTTGGCGACAGGGGCAGATACGCAGTATTTT
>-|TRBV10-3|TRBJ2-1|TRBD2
CAIMSGSSYNEQFF
TGTGCCATCATGAGCGGGAGTAGTTACAATGAGCAGTTCTTC
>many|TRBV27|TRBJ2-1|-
CASSPGRYNEQFF
TGTGCCAGCAGTCCCGGACGGTACAATGAGCAGTTCTTC
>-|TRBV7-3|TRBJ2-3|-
CASTSPGIDTQYF
TGTGCCAGCACCTCCCCGGGGATAGATACGCAGTATTTT
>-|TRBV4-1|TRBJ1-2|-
CASSQTDAQSYGYTF
TGCGCCAGCAGCCAAACGGATGCTCAGTCCTATGGCTACACCTTC
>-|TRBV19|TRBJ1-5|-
CASTPGLSLSNQPQHF
TGTGCCAGTACCCCAGGGCTAAGCTTGAGCAATCAGCCCCAGCATTTT
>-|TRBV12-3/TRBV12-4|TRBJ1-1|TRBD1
CASSWPGTGGNAEAFF
TGTGCCAGCAGTTGGCCCGGGACAGGGGGGAACGCTGAAGCTTTCTTT
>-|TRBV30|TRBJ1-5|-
CAWNSDSSQPQHF
TGTGCCTGGAATTCCGATTCGAGTCAGCCCCAGCATTTT
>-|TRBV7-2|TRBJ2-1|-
CASSLEVSASSYNEQFF
TGTGCCAGCAGCTTAGAGGTTAGCGCCAGCTCCTACAATGAGCAGTTCTTC
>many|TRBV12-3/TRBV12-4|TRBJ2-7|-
CASSLGLREQYF
TGTGCCAGCAGTTTGGGGCTTAGGGAGCAGTACTTC
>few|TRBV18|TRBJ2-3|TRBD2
CASSPQTSGGTDTQYF
TGTGCCAGCTCACCCCAGACTAGCGGGGGCACAGATACGCAGTATTTT
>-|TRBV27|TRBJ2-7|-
CASSPPGRVYEQYF
TGTGCCAGCAGTCCCCCGGGGCGCGTCTACGAGCAGTACTTC
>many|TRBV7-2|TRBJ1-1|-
CASSIRWGTEAFF
TGTGCCAGCAGCATCAGATGGGGGACTGAAGCTTTCTTT
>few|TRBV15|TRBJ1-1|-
CATSPMGQGYTEAFF
TGTGCCACCAGCCCAATGGGGCAGGGGTACACTGAAGCTTTCTTT
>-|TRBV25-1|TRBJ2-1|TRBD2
CASSESSGFYNEQFF
TGTGCCAGCAGTGAATCTAGCGGGTTCTACAATGAGCAGTTCTTC
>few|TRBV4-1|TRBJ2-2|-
CASSPGRYTGELFF
TGCGCCAGCAGTCCGGGGCGTTACACCGGGGAGCTGTTTTTT
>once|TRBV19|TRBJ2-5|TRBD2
CASSPSAGGETQYF
TGTGCCAGTAGTCCCAGTGCGGGGGGAGAGACCCAGTACTTC